These T cell receptor beta chains were read from a single sample in a study of cytomegalovirus exposure and HLA in healthy donors. Profiling relied on immunoSEQ multiplex PCR, and the TCRdb table lists in-frame clones only, not all of them. The sample has 150,000 to 200,000 clones; 85% to 90% are singletons. The material sequenced was PBMCs. All receptors derive from a man aged 18 to 30 in good health and CMV-seropositive. CDR3s include the opening cysteine and the closing phenylalanine or tryptophan. Each record gives: J gene, V gene, clone size, D gene, CDR3 DNA, CDR3 protein. D genes are given only for firm matches. Not all rows give a size; the values are once, few, many and, for expanded clones, a class.

TRBJ2-1,TRBV2,-,TRBD2,TGTGCCAGCAGTAATAGGGCGGGGCGGGAGGGCAATGAGCAGTTCTTC,CASSNRAGREGNEQFF
TRBJ2-1,TRBV11-3,-,-,TGTGCCAGCAGCTTGCGGAGCTCCTACAATGAGCAGTTCTTC,CASSLRSSYNEQFF
TRBJ2-1,TRBV6-5,-,TRBD1,TGTGCCAGCAGCCGAGGGGGCTTCTCCTACAATGAGCAGTTCTTC,CASSRGGFSYNEQFF
TRBJ2-1,TRBV2,-,TRBD2,TGTGCCAGCAGTGAGGCTAGCGGGGGCCTCCTAGTGCGCAATGAGCAGTTCTTC,CASSEASGGLLVRNEQFF
TRBJ2-7,TRBV14,-,TRBD2,TGTGCCAGCAGCCAAACAAGCGGGAGTGGGTACGAGCAGTACTTC,CASSQTSGSGYEQYF
TRBJ2-1,TRBV11-3,-,-,TGTGCCAGCAGCGGCAGGTGGGGGCGTGAGCAGTTCTTC,CASSGRWGREQFF
TRBJ2-2,TRBV7-9,-,TRBD2,TGTGCCAGCAGCTTACCCCCGGGACTAGGAATCTACACCGGGGAGCTGTTTTTT,CASSLPPGLGIYTGELFF
TRBJ2-3,TRBV6-5,-,-,TGTGCCAGCAGTTACCGCAACAGAGCCACAGATACGCAGTATTTT,CASSYRNRATDTQYF
TRBJ2-7,TRBV15,-,TRBD2,TGTGCCACCAGCAGAGCTTCCGGACTAGCGGGGGCCCACTACGAGCAGTACTTC,CATSRASGLAGAHYEQYF
TRBJ2-7,TRBV5-1,few,-,TGCGCCAGCAGCCGTGACAGGACGGTCTACGAGCAGTACTTC,CASSRDRTVYEQYF
TRBJ1-2,TRBV11-3,once,-,TGTGCCAGCAGCTCTAACCCAACAGGGAACTATGGCTACACCTTC,CASSSNPTGNYGYTF
TRBJ2-7,TRBV11-3,-,TRBD1,TGTGCCAGCAGCTTGGGGACAGGGGGTATAGGCTTGTACGAGCAGTACTTC,CASSLGTGGIGLYEQYF
TRBJ2-1,TRBV11-3,-,-,TGTGCCAGCAGCTTAGTAGCGGAAAATGAGCAGTTCTTC,CASSLVAENEQFF
TRBJ1-2,TRBV30,-,-,TGTGCCTGGAGTGGGGGGCTCGGATATGGCTACACCTTC,CAWSGGLGYGYTF
TRBJ2-5,TRBV18,-,TRBD2,TGTGCCAGCTCATTTAGGACTAGCGGGAGTATTCGAGAAGAGACCCAGTACTTC,CASSFRTSGSIREETQYF
TRBJ2-7,TRBV14,-,-,TGTGCCAGCAGCCCACTTAGCGGCGAGCAGTACTTC,CASSPLSGEQYF
TRBJ2-1,TRBV11-3,-,TRBD2,TGTGCCAGCAGCCTCCACTCCCGGTCTAGCGGGAGGGCTTCACCGGATGAGCAGTTCTTC,CASSLHSRSSGRASPDEQFF
TRBJ2-2,TRBV19,-,-,TGTGCCAGTAGTATCGGCACAGGCGGCACCGGGGAGCTGTTTTTT,CASSIGTGGTGELFF
TRBJ1-5,TRBV7-9,-,-,TGTGCCAGCAGCTCATCATACCCTCGGGGGGCGAATCAGCCCCAGCATTTT,CASSSSYPRGANQPQHF
TRBJ2-1,TRBV29-1,-,TRBD2,TGCAGCGCCGCCCCTGCTAGCGGGGGGGGGCAGTTCTTC,CSAAPASGGGQFF
TRBJ2-3,TRBV10-2,few,TRBD2,TGCGCCAGCAGTGACCAGCGGGAGGCAGATACGCAGTATTTT,CASSDQREADTQYF
TRBJ2-7,TRBV19,-,-,TGTGCCAGTAGTCTCCTGGGGGGATTACCCTACGAGCAGTACTTC,CASSLLGGLPYEQYF
TRBJ1-2,TRBV5-1,-,-,TGCGCCAGCAGCTTGGACAGGGCAGGCTATGGCTACACCTTC,CASSLDRAGYGYTF
TRBJ2-3,TRBV29-1,-,TRBD1,TGCAGCGTTTTGACAGGGGGCTCAGATACGCAGTATTTT,CSVLTGGSDTQYF
TRBJ1-2,TRBV5-6,once,-,TGTGCCAGCAGCACCATTGGTGGAGAGACAGCCACCCCTCATGGCTACACCTTC,CASSTIGGETATPHGYTF
TRBJ2-2,TRBV21-1,-,-,TGTGCCAGCAGCGAAGCTTGGGGGCGGTTAACAAACACCGGGGAGCTGTTTTTT,CASSEAWGRLTNTGELFF
TRBJ2-3,TRBV6-1,-,TRBD2,TGTGCCAGCAGTCTGGGGACTAGCAGCGCAGATACGCAGTATTTT,CASSLGTSSADTQYF
TRBJ2-7,TRBV10-3,-,-,TGTGCCATCAGCGATGACAGGTTTCCCTACGAGCAGTACTTC,CAISDDRFPYEQYF
TRBJ2-7,TRBV4-1,-,-,TGCGCCAGCAGCCCGAACCCGTCCGAGCCCTCCTACGAGCAGTACTTC,CASSPNPSEPSYEQYF
TRBJ2-7,TRBV7-9,-,-,TGTGCCAGCAGCTCGGACTACTCCTACGAGCAGTACTTC,CASSSDYSYEQYF
TRBJ1-1,TRBV7-9,-,-,TGTGCCAGCAGCTTAAATACAGGAGCGAACACTGAAGCTTTCTTT,CASSLNTGANTEAFF
TRBJ2-2,TRBV6-6,-,TRBD1,TGTGCCAGCAGTCCGGGACAGGGTACGACCGGGGAGCTGTTTTTT,CASSPGQGTTGELFF
TRBJ2-7,TRBV7-6,-,TRBD1,TGTGCCAGCAGCACTGGACAGGGGGTTGACTACGAGCAGTACTTC,CASSTGQGVDYEQYF
TRBJ2-7,TRBV27,-,-,TGTGCCAGCAGTCTGATAGACTCTTACGAGCAGTACTTC,CASSLIDSYEQYF
TRBJ2-7,TRBV11-2,-,TRBD2,TGTGCCAGCAGCCTTAGCGGGAGGAGCTCCTACGAGCAGTACTTC,CASSLSGRSSYEQYF
TRBJ2-5,TRBV5-1,-,TRBD2,TGCGCCAGCAGACTAGCGGGAGGGGAGACCCAGTACTTC,CASRLAGGETQYF
TRBJ1-5,TRBV7-6,once,-,TGTGCCAGCAGCTTAGCGGGGGGTACAAGGGGCAATCAGCCCCAGCATTTT,CASSLAGGTRGNQPQHF
TRBJ2-7,TRBV6-5,-,TRBD2,TGTGCCAGCAGGCGAGCGGGAGGGCCCAACGAGCAGTACTTC,CASRRAGGPNEQYF
TRBJ2-1,TRBV28,-,-,TGTGCCAGCAGTTTAACAGGACTAAATTACAATGAGCAGTTCTTC,CASSLTGLNYNEQFF
TRBJ2-7,TRBV5-1,-,TRBD2,TGCGCCAGCAGCTCCTACAGCGGGAGCGGCTACGAGCAGTACTTC,CASSSYSGSGYEQYF